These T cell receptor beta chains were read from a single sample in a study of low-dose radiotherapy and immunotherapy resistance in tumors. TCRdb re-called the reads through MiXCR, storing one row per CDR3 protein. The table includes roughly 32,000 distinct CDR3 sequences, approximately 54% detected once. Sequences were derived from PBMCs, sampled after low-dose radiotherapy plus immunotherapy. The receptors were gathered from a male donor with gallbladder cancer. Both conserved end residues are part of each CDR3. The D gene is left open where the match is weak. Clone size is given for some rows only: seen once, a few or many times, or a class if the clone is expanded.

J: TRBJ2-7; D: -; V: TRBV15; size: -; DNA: TGTGCCACCAGCCCGAGGGAAGGCACGACCTACGAGCAGTACTTC; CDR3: CATSPREGTTYEQYF
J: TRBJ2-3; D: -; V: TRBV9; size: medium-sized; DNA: TGTGCCAGCAGCGACGTAGATAAACGGAAGACAGATACGCAGTATTTT; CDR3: CASSDVDKRKTDTQYF
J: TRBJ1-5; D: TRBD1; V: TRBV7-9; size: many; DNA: TGTGCCAGCAGCTCCTCCGGGACAGGGGGCAATCAGCCCCAGCATTTT; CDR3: CASSSSGTGGNQPQHF
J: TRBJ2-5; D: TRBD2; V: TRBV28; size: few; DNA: TGTGCCAGCAATCCCTCGCGGGGGGCTGGGGAGACCCAGTACTTC; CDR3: CASNPSRGAGETQYF
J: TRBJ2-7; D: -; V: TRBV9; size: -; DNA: TGTGCCAGCAGCGTAGACGGGACAACCGGATACGAGCAGTACTTC; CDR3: CASSVDGTTGYEQYF
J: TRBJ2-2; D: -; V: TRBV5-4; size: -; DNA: TGTGCCAGCACTTCCTCCTGGGCTTATAACGGGGAGCTGTTTTTT; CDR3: CASTSSWAYNGELFF
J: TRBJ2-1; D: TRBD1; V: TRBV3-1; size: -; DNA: TGTGCCAGCACAACAGGGGCCTCCAATGAGCAGTTCTTC; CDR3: CASTTGASNEQFF
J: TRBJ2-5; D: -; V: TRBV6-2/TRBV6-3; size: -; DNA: TGTGCCAGCAGTGAAACCCCGTCCGGGGAAGAGACCCAGTACTTC; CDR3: CASSETPSGEETQYF
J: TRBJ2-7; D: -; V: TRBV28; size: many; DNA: TGTGCCAGCAGTTCGTTCCCGGGACTCACGGGCGAGCAGTACTTC; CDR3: CASSSFPGLTGEQYF
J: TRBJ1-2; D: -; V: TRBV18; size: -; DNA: TGTGCCAGCTCACCACGGCAGGGGAGCTATGGCTACACCTTC; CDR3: CASSPRQGSYGYTF
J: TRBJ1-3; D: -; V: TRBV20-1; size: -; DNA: TGCAGTGCTAGAGATTCAGCCTCTGGAAACACCATATATTTT; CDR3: CSARDSASGNTIYF
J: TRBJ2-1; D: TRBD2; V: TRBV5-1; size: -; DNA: TGCGCCAGCAGCTCTAGCGGGACTAGCGGGATCAATGAGCAGTTCTTC; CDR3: CASSSSGTSGINEQFF
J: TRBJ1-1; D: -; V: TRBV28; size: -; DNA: TGTGCCAGGACGGACCTTTGGTCTTTCTTT; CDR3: CARTDLWSFF
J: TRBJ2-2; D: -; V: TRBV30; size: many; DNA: TGTGCCTGGGACGACACCGGGGAGCTGTTTTTT; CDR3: CAWDDTGELFF
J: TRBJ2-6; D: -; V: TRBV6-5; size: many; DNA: TGTGCCAGCAGACCATCTGGGGCCAACGTCCTGACTTTC; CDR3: CASRPSGANVLTF
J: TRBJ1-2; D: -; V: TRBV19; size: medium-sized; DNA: TGTGCCAGTAGTATACCTGCCACATACCGCGGCGCGTATGGCTACACCTTC; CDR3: CASSIPATYRGAYGYTF
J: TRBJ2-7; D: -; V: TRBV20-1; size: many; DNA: TGCAGTGCTAGACCAGTGGAGGCAGGCTACGAGCAGTACTTC; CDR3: CSARPVEAGYEQYF
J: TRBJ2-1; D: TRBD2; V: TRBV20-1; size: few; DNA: TGCAGTGCTAGTCCCCGACTAGCTCCCCGCTCCTACAATGAGCAGTTCTTC; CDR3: CSASPRLAPRSYNEQFF
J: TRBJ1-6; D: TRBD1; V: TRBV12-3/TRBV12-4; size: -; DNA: TGTGCCAGCACCAAACCGACAGGGTCGGGGAATTCACCCCTCCACTTT; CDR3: CASTKPTGSGNSPLHF
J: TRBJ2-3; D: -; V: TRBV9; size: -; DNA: TGTGCCAGCAGCGTAGCCGGACCCTACACAGATACGCAGTATTTT; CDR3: CASSVAGPYTDTQYF
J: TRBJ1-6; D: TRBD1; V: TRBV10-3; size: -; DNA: TGTGCCATCAGCCAGGGGGCTGATAATTCACCCCTCCACTTT; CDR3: CAISQGADNSPLHF
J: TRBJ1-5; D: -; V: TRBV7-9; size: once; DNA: TGTGCCAGCAGCCGCGGACCCCTCGGGAGTGGCAATCAGCCCCAGCATTTT; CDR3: CASSRGPLGSGNQPQHF
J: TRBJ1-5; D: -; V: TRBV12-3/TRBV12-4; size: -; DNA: TGTGCCAGCAGTAGTCAGGCGGGGAATCAGCCCCAGCATTTT; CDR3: CASSSQAGNQPQHF
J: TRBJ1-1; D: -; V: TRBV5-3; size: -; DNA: TGTGCCACCGAGCCCGGGACGGGTTACATGAACACTGAAGCTTTCTTT; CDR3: CATEPGTGYMNTEAFF
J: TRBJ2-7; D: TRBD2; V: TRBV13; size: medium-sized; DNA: TGTGCCAGCAGCTCCCGGACTAGCGGCGCCTACGAGCAGTACTTC; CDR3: CASSSRTSGAYEQYF
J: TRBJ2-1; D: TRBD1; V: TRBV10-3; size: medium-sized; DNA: TGTGCCATCAGCGACAGGGGTGCTTACAATGAGCAGTTCTTC; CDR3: CAISDRGAYNEQFF
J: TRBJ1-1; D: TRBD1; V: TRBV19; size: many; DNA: TGTGCCAGTCAACAGGGGTCGAACACTGAAGCTTTCTTT; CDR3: CASQQGSNTEAFF
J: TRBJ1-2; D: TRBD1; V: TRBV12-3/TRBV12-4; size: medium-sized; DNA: TGTGCCAGCAGTCCCGGACAGGGGACCTATGGCTACACCTTC; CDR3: CASSPGQGTYGYTF
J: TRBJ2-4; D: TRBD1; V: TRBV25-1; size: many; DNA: TGTGCCAGCAGTATGGACAGGGGGATGGCCAAAAACATTCAGTACTTC; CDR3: CASSMDRGMAKNIQYF
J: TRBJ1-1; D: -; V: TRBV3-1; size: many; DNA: TGTGCCAGCAGGACAGGGAACACTGAAGCTTTCTTT; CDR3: CASRTGNTEAFF
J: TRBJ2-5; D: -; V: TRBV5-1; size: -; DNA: TGCGCCAGCAGCTACAACAACCACCAAGAGACCCAGTACTTC; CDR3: CASSYNNHQETQYF
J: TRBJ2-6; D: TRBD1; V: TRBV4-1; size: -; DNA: TGCGCCAGCAGCGCCGGGACAGAGGACTCTGGGGCCAACGTCCTGACTTTC; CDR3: CASSAGTEDSGANVLTF
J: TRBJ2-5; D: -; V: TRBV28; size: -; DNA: TGTGCCAGCAGTAACCGGACCTACAGGGTATCGGAGACCCAGTACTTC; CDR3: CASSNRTYRVSETQYF
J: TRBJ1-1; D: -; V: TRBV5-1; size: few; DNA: TGCGCCAGCAGCCCGGACGTATTTGGAGCTTTCTTT; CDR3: CASSPDVFGAFF
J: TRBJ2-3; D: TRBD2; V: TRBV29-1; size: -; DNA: TGCAGCGTTGTTGGCGGGAGGGGCGCAGATACGCAGTATTTT; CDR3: CSVVGGRGADTQYF
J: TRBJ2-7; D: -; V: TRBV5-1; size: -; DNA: TGCGCCAGCAGCTTGGCCGGGGGGCCCTACGAGCAGTACTTC; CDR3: CASSLAGGPYEQYF
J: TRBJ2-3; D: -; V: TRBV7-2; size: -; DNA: TGTGCCAGCAGCGCGGACTATCCAGATACGCAGTATTTT; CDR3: CASSADYPDTQYF
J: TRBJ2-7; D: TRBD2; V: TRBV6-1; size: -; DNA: TGTGCCAGCAGTTACCCGGGACTAGCGGGTAACTACGAGCAGTACTTC; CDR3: CASSYPGLAGNYEQYF